The T cell receptor beta chain under discussion was sequenced for a study of radiotherapy plus CTLA-4 blockade in lung cancer. CDR1 is LNHDA, CDR2 SQIVND, per germline (reference sequence). This CDR3 spans 14 amino acids. The V end was cut by 11 bases, the J end by 0 bases, with 14 bases between. Patients with chemo-refractory metastatic non-small-cell lung cancer received focal radiation plus CTLA-4 blockade with ipilimumab. The assay was immunoSEQ multiplex PCR, and TCRdb's table has in-frame clones only and misses some. The sample lists 80,000 to 100,000 clones, 82% occurring once. On this clone itself: Its antigen is unidentified.

Broader study findings: Blood-borne expansion of tumor-derived TCR clones followed radiotherapy plus ipilimumab.

This chain links TRBV19 with TRBJ1-5, with D tentatively TRBD1 (6 bases). The TCR sequence derives from a human donor with non-small cell lung cancer who had a partial response to radiotherapy plus ipilimumab. The specimen was peripheral blood, collected from a patient treated with radiotherapy plus ipilimumab. CDR3 sequence: CASQQGGSNQPQHF. As DNA, the CDR3 is TGTGCCTCCCAACAGGGCGGTAGCAATCAGCCCCAGCATTTT.